A selection of T cell receptor beta chains follows, all from one sample in a study of T cell responses to AZD1222 COVID-19 vaccine. Clones were read by immunoSEQ multiplex PCR, and TCRdb kept only the in-frame ones, dropping some. The sample has about 100,000 clones, around nine tenths seen once. The sample was peripheral blood, taken on day 0 of AZD1222 vaccination. All receptors come from an adult in good health. The conserved cysteine and the conserved F or W are not part of the CDR3 here.

>TRBV7-9|13
ASNPRDNLYNEQF
>TRBV6-5|12
ASSFGAGNYGYT
>TRBV18|15
ASSGTGSGTGNSPLH
>TRBV7-8|14
ASSLTGGWMNTEAF
>TRBV18|17
ASSPPPGGAEMLNEKLF
>TRBV9|11
ASNLEGTAEAF
>TRBV4-1|13
ASSQGHLQNYGYT
>TRBV4-1|15
ASSPQGDRPKNTEAF
>TRBV10-3|13
AISESRKGMHEQF
>TRBV20-1|14
SASRPEVPLDNEQF
>TRBV18|11
ASSPLGDNEQF
>TRBV7-9|13
ASSPGGQGADGYT
>TRBV7-2|12
ASSQGGGRDTQY
>TRBV12-3/TRBV12-4|9
ASSPTGTQY
>TRBV28|13
ASSPWGGSSYEQY
>TRBV28|10
ATGEGGNTIY
>TRBV11-2|13
ASSLRRGGTDTQY